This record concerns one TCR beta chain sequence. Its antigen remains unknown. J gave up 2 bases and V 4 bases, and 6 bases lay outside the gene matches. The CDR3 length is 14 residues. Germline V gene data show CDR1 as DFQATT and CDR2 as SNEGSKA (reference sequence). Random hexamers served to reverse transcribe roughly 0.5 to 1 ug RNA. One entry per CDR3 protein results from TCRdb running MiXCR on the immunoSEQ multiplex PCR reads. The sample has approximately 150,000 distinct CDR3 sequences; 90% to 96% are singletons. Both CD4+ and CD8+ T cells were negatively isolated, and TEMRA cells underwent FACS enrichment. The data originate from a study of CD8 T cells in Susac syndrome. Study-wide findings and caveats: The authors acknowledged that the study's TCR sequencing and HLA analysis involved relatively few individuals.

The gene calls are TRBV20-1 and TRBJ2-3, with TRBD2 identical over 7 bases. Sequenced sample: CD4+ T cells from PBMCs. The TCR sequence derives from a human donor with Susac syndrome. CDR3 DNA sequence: TGCAGTGCTACCGACGGGGGGAACACAGATACGCAGTATTTT. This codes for CSATDGGNTDTQYF.